Presented here are 27 T cell receptor beta chains from one specimen sequenced in a study of cytomegalovirus exposure and HLA in healthy donors. In the PCR, 60 Vbeta and 13 Jbeta primers were used. Using immunoSEQ multiplex PCR, the repertoire was profiled, and TCRdb retains in-frame clones only, with some absent. In the table there are around 120,000 clones, 65% to 90% of which are singletons. The sample was PBMCs. These receptors originate from a man between 45 and 60 years old in good health and CMV-seronegative.

The chain couples TRBV5-4 to TRBJ2-5; 8 bases agree with TRBD2. Per the germline V gene, CDR1 is SGHNT and CDR2 is YYREEE (reference sequence). The V gene end was trimmed by 4 bases and the J gene end by 4 bases; junction bases not matched to a gene: 9. This CDR3 is built from 15 residues. The CDR3 DNA reads TGTGCCAGCAGCCAACCACTAGCGGCAGGAGAGACCCAGTACTTC. This encodes CASSQPLAAGETQYF.

V and J are TRBV9 and TRBJ2-2; 10 nucleotides agree with TRBD1. V dropped 2 bases and J dropped 2; count of bases not matched to a gene: 3. The germline gives CDR1 SGDLS, CDR2 YYNGEE. The CDR3 consists of 16 residues. CDR3 in amino acids: CASSVGTGDNTGELFF. In DNA, the CDR3 is TGTGCCAGCAGCGTCGGGACAGGGGATAACACCGGGGAGCTGTTTTTT. Full variable domain (missing parts from reference TRBV9 and TRBJ2-2): DSGVTQTPKHLITATGQRVTLRCSPRSGDLSVYWYQQSLDQGLQFLIQYYNGEERAKGNILERFSAQQFPDLHSELNLSSLELGDSALYFCASSVGTGDNTGELFFGEGSRLTVL.

The V call is TRBV7-9, the J call TRBJ1-2; perhaps TRBD1 as D (6 bases). Per the germline V gene, CDR1 is SEHNR and CDR2 is FQNEAQ (reference sequence). The CDR3 has 12 residues. V shed 11 bases and J shed 5 bases, with 15 bases lying between them. CDR3 loop: CAGGQSEYGYTF. The DNA of the CDR3 is TGTGCCGGTGGACAGTCGGAATATGGCTACACCTTC.

Notes on this clone: The junction departs from the called germline gene at one end, perhaps through a read error. V usage is TRBV19 and J usage is TRBJ2-5, with TRBD2 as a possible D gene (6 bases). Germline loops: CDR1 LNHDA, CDR2 SQIVND (reference sequence). The length of the CDR3 is 14 residues. This chain's CDR3 is CATSLGGEVKTQYF. The CDR3 DNA reads as TGTGCCACTAGTCTAGGCGGGGAGGTAAAGACCCAGTACTTC.

V is TRBV7-2 and J is TRBJ1-4; D not resolved. The germline gives CDR1 SGHTA, CDR2 FQGNSA. The CDR3 loop spans 12 amino acids. The ends were cut back, 3 bases at V and 11 bases at J, with 10 bases in the middle. The CDR3 reads CASSLRVGKLFF. CDR3 nucleotide sequence: TGTGCCAGCAGCTTGCGGGTTGGGAAACTGTTTTTT.

The V and J genes are TRBV14 and TRBJ1-4; TRBD1 matches 8 bases. The CDR3 is 15 residues long. V lost 3 bases and J lost 8; bases outside the gene matches: 8. Germline CDR1 is SGHDN and CDR2 is FVKESK. CDR3 protein: CASSQDQGAGEKLFF. The CDR3 DNA follows: TGTGCCAGCAGCCAGGACCAGGGGGCCGGGGAAAAACTGTTTTTT.

J is TRBJ2-3 and V is TRBV7-9; weak D call: TRBD2 (6 bases). Per the germline V gene, CDR1 is SEHNR and CDR2 is FQNEAQ (reference sequence). This CDR3 has 18 residues. Trimming cost V 6 bases and J 3 bases, with 25 bases left between them. The CDR3 sequence: CASRPPGLNKGLTDTQYF. The CDR3 region has the DNA TGTGCCAGCAGACCCCCGGGACTTAACAAGGGATTGACAGATACGCAGTATTTT. The whole variable domain, remainder taken from reference TRBV7-9 and TRBJ2-3, is DTGVSQNPRHKITKRGQNVTFRCDPISEHNRLYWYRQTLGQGPEFLTYFQNEAQLEKSRLLSDRFSAERPKGSFSTLEIQRTEQGDSAMYLCASRPPGLNKGLTDTQYFGPGTRLTVL.

The J gene is TRBJ2-7, the V gene TRBV30; D is perhaps TRBD2 (5 bases). The CDR3 length is 15 residues. Germline CDR1 and CDR2: GTSNPN and SVGIG (reference sequence). V lost 8 bases and J lost 2, with 22 bases in between. CDR3 sequence (DNA): TGTGCCACTATGGGCGGGCCCAGGCATACCTACGAGCAGTACTTC. Protein sequence: CATMGGPRHTYEQYF.

The rearrangement links TRBV5-4 to TRBJ2-4; 9 bases fit TRBD1. Germline V gene lookup returns CDR1 SGHNT and CDR2 YYREEE (reference sequence). The CDR3 contains 15 residues. The V segment lost 3 bases and the J segment 8 bases; nucleotides outside the gene matches: 9. The CDR3 sequence is CASSSTGTGRDIQYF. The DNA of the CDR3 is TGTGCCAGCAGCTCTACCGGGACAGGGAGGGACATTCAGTACTTC.

The V and J genes are TRBV6-5 and TRBJ2-1, with TRBD1 identical over 7 bases. The CDR3 sequence is 12 residues long. From germline, CDR1 is MNHEY and CDR2 SVGAGI. V gave up 7 bases and J gave up 7 bases; unmatched junction bases: 4. CDR3 sequence reads: CASIGRGNEQFF. The CDR3 region has the DNA TGTGCCAGCATCGGCAGGGGGAATGAGCAGTTCTTC.

The V and J genes are TRBV6-5 and TRBJ2-7, with 7 bases identical to TRBD1. Trimming at V came to 6 bases and at J to 0 bases, leaving 5 bases not matched to a gene. The CDR3 extends over 14 amino acids. In germline, CDR1 is MNHEY, CDR2 SVGAGI. The DNA for the CDR3 is TGTGCCAGCAGCTTCGGGGACAGCTCCTACGAGCAGTACTTC. As protein: CASSFGDSSYEQYF.

The V gene is TRBV4-1, the J gene TRBJ2-7; D may be TRBD1 (6 bases). This CDR3 is 12 amino acids long. The ends were cut back, 4 bases at V and 6 bases at J, with 10 bases in the middle. Germline V gives CDR1 MGHRA, CDR2 YSYEKL. In DNA form, the CDR3 reads TGCGCCAGCAGCCTTGGGACATCCGAGCAGTACTTC. Residues: CASSLGTSEQYF.

The J gene is TRBJ1-2, the V gene TRBV4-2; TRBD1 aligns across 8 bases. The CDR3 totals 15 residues. The ends lost 1 base at V and 3 bases at J; junction bases unmatched: 4. Per the germline V gene, CDR1 is LGHNA and CDR2 is YNFKEQ. CDR3 DNA: TGTGCCAGCAGCCAAGGGACAGGGAGTCACTATGGCTACACCTTC. This sequence encodes CASSQGTGSHYGYTF.

This clone was seen only a few times. The chain links TRBV5-1 to TRBJ1-1; no clear D gene. V gave up 4 bases and J gave up 1 base, with 11 bases separating them. The CDR3 totals 14 residues. Germline V gives CDR1 SGHRS, CDR2 YFSETQ. CDR3: CASSLQTGNTEAFF. DNA for the CDR3: TGCGCCAGCAGCCTGCAGACGGGGAACACTGAAGCTTTCTTT.

This chain links TRBV7-6 with TRBJ1-5; TRBD1 matches 9 bases. Germline trimming cut 2 bases from V and 7 bases from J; bases unmatched to any gene: 6. The CDR3 spans 15 residues. From germline, CDR1 is SGHVS and CDR2 FNYEAQ. Here the CDR3 reads CASSLWGQGGQPQHF. DNA for the CDR3: TGTGCCAGCAGCTTATGGGGACAGGGAGGGCAGCCCCAGCATTTT.

The chain combines TRBV7-3 with TRBJ2-7; D might be TRBD1 (5 bases). Per the germline V gene, CDR1 is SGHTA and CDR2 is FQGTGA. The V and J ends lost 2 bases and 5 bases respectively, with 16 bases between them. CDR3 length: 15 amino acids. The CDR3 coding sequence is TGTGCCAGCAGCTTATCCGGGCAGGGCGTCCACGAGCAGTACTTC. Its translation: CASSLSGQGVHEQYF. Supplemented by reference TRBV7-3 and TRBJ2-7, the full variable domain reads GAGVSQTPSNKVTEKGKYVELRCDPISGHTALYWYRQSLGQGPEFLIYFQGTGAADDSGLPNDRFFAVRPEGSVSTLKIQRTERGDSAVYLCASSLSGQGVHEQYFGPGTRLTVT.

The chain employs TRBV4-1 and TRBJ1-6, with 7 bases that match TRBD1. The CDR3 length is 18 residues. Germline assignment: CDR1 MGHRA and CDR2 YSYEKL. Unmatched junction bases numbered 9, after V lost 2 bases and J lost 2 bases. CDR3 in amino acids: CASSQMPQGIAYNSPLHF. As DNA, the CDR3 is TGCGCCAGCAGCCAAATGCCACAGGGGATTGCCTATAATTCACCCCTCCACTTT.

This clone occurred once. The chain links TRBV5-1 to TRBJ2-3; 8 bases line up with TRBD1. The trim removed 0 bases at V and 6 bases at J, leaving 9 bases unmatched. The CDR3 covers 16 residues. CDR1 is SGHRS, CDR2 YFSETQ, per germline. The CDR3 protein is CASSLAGTGTLDTQYF. In DNA form, the CDR3 reads TGCGCCAGCAGCTTGGCCGGGACAGGTACCTTGGATACGCAGTATTTT.

This clone was seen a handful of times. V usage is TRBV7-9 and J usage is TRBJ1-3, with 7 nucleotides matching TRBD1. The germline V gene encodes CDR1 SEHNR and CDR2 FQNEAQ (reference sequence). The V and J ends lost 5 bases and 8 bases, in that order; junction bases with no gene match: 6. The CDR3 consists of 13 residues. DNA for the CDR3: TGTGCCAGCAGCGCCGGACAGGAGGACACCATATATTTT. Residues: CASSAGQEDTIYF.

The gene calls are TRBV11-2 and TRBJ2-2; TRBD2 aligns across 9 bases. Germline-derived CDR1 and CDR2 are SGHAT and FQNNGV. J gave up 2 bases and V 2 bases, and 6 bases lay outside the gene matches. CDR3 length equals 17 residues. CDR3 in DNA: TGTGCCAGCAGCTTACGAGGCGGGGGGGCTAACACCGGGGAGCTGTTTTTT. Translated, it gives CASSLRGGGANTGELFF.

The chain links TRBV2 to TRBJ1-2; D may be TRBD1 (6 bases). Between the trimmed V and J ends, which lost 4 bases and 2 bases, there was a span of 17 bases. This CDR3 contains 16 residues. Germline CDR1 reads SNHLY; CDR2 reads FYNNEI. As DNA, the CDR3 is TGTGCCAGCAGTGCTGACGGAAGGGGGACCAACTATGGCTACACCTTC. It is translated as CASSADGRGTNYGYTF.

V usage is TRBV7-2 and J usage is TRBJ2-1; weak D call: TRBD1 (5 bases). The CDR3 is 15 amino acids. Per germline, CDR1 SGHTA and CDR2 FQGNSA. V dropped 5 bases and J dropped 0 bases, with 11 bases sitting between them. The CDR3 DNA sequence: TGTGCCAGCAGCCCAAGACAGAGCTCCTACAATGAGCAGTTCTTC. Translation gives CASSPRQSSYNEQFF. Looking up the rest from reference TRBV7-2 and TRBJ2-1 gives the full variable domain: GAGVSQSPSNKVTEKGKDVELRCDPISGHTALYWYRQSLGQGLEFLIYFQGNSAPDKSGLPSDRFSAERTGGSVSTLTIQRTQQEDSAVYLCASSPRQSSYNEQFFGPGTRLTVL.

The gene calls are TRBV30 and TRBJ2-7, with a weak D call TRBD2 (7 bases). This CDR3 is built from 16 residues. Trimming removed 5 bases from V and 2 bases from J, with 22 bases in between. Germline CDR1 reads GTSNPN; CDR2 reads SVGIG (reference sequence). CDR3 sequence: CAWWGGGATNPYEQYF. CDR3 coding DNA: TGTGCCTGGTGGGGGGGCGGAGCGACTAATCCCTACGAGCAGTACTTC.

This rearrangement joins TRBV5-6 to TRBJ1-2; D unresolved. This CDR3 has 11 residues. The germline V gene encodes CDR1 SGHDT and CDR2 YYEEEE. Trimming removed 2 bases from V and 8 bases from J, with 7 bases in between. The CDR3: CASSFVAGYTF. CDR3 nucleotide sequence: TGTGCCAGCAGCTTCGTGGCCGGCTACACCTTC.

V and J are TRBV7-9 and TRBJ2-1, with 10 bases lining up with TRBD2. The trim removed 5 bases at V and 4 bases at J, leaving 8 bases unmatched. This CDR3 has 16 amino acids. Germline assignment: CDR1 SEHNR and CDR2 FQNEAQ (reference sequence). CDR3 amino acids: CASSRSSGGLYNEQFF. CDR3 nucleotide sequence: TGTGCCAGCAGCCGTAGTAGCGGGGGGCTTTACAATGAGCAGTTCTTC.

The chain carries TRBV19 and TRBJ1-1; weak D call: TRBD1 (5 bases). The CDR3 runs 13 residues. The germline V gene encodes CDR1 LNHDA and CDR2 SQIVND (reference sequence). The V gene lost 3 bases and the J gene lost 1 base, with 6 bases spanning the gap. The CDR3 nucleotides read TGTGCCAGTAGTATGGACACGAACACTGAAGCTTTCTTT. It is translated as CASSMDTNTEAFF. The variable domain in full, with the rest retrieved from reference TRBV19 and TRBJ1-1, is DGGITQSPKYLFRKEGQNVTLSCEQNLNHDAMYWYRQDPGQGLRLIYYSQIVNDFQKGDIAEGYSVSREKKESFPLTVTSAQKNPTAFYLCASSMDTNTEAFFGQGTRLTVV.

This chain uses TRBV11-2 with TRBJ2-3; tentative D call: TRBD1 (6 bases). The CDR3 has 14 amino acids. V was shortened by 7 bases and J by 2 bases, with 13 bases between the two germline ends. Germline V gives CDR1 SGHAT, CDR2 FQNNGV. The CDR3 is CASIRGTHTDTQYF. The CDR3 coding sequence is TGTGCCAGCATTAGGGGGACCCACACAGATACGCAGTATTTT.